This T cell receptor beta chain was recovered during a study of blood T cells in healthy people across ages. Germline V gene sequence: CDR1 DFQATT, CDR2 SNEGSKA (reference sequence). The V segment lost 5 bases and the J segment 5 bases; nucleotides outside the gene matches: 5. CDR3 length: 14 amino acids. Using a J-beta primer mix together with a sample-barcoded 5' primer, a second PCR was run for about 6 to 12 cycles. TCRdb called the 5' RACE reads again in MiXCR, with one record for every CDR3 protein. Of roughly 500,000 distinct CDR3 sequences detected, 27% appear once; the ten largest clones hold under 20%. This clonotype occurred a few times. Donors each provided around 10 milliliters of peripheral blood.

The receptor was derived from a woman between 65 and 79 years old in good health. This chain uses TRBV20-1 with TRBJ2-1, with 11 bases that match TRBD2. What was sequenced was blood. CDR3 nucleotides: TGCAGTGCTGGCCTAGCGGGGGGCCACAATGAGCAGTTCTTC. This sequence encodes CSAGLAGGHNEQFF.